The 28 T cell receptor beta chains below all came from one sample that was sequenced in a study of cytomegalovirus exposure and HLA in healthy donors. The PCR was carried out with 60 Vbeta primers and 13 Jbeta primers. Only in-frame clones appear in the TCRdb table, and some are missing; sequencing was by immunoSEQ multiplex PCR. The sample includes tens of thousands of clones, roughly 77% of them seen just once. Sequencing was done on a sample of PBMCs. The receptors were sampled from a woman in her thirties or forties in good health and CMV-seropositive.

V is TRBV21-1 and J is TRBJ1-2; whether TRBD1, the table's D call, matches the DNA was not checked. TRBV21-1 is termed a pseudogene. The CDR3 is 14 residues long. The CDR3 nucleotides are TGTGCCAGCAGACAACCAAGAAATGACTATGGCTACACCTTC. It encodes CASRQPRNDYGYTF.

This clone was seen a few times. The chain joins TRBV6-5 to TRBJ1-2; the match to TRBD1 covers 8 bases. The V and J ends lost 0 bases and 6 bases, in that order; junction bases with no gene match: 3. Germline-derived CDR1 and CDR2 are MNHEY and SVGAGI. This CDR3 has 14 amino acids. This chain's CDR3 is CASSYSQGADGYTF. CDR3 in DNA: TGTGCCAGCAGTTACTCGCAGGGGGCAGATGGCTACACCTTC.

J is TRBJ2-7 and V is TRBV6-6; D uncertain. In germline, CDR1 is MNHNY, CDR2 SVGAGI (reference sequence). Trimming took off 0 bases at V and 2 bases at J, with 8 bases between the two ends. This CDR3 spans 14 amino acids. The CDR3 DNA reads as TGTGCCAGCAGTTACTCCCAGGCGACCTACGAGCAGTACTTC. Translation gives CASSYSQATYEQYF.

This clone appeared once. V usage is TRBV7-2 and J usage is TRBJ2-1; D ambiguous. Germline CDR1 and CDR2: SGHTA and FQGNSA. V was shortened by 5 bases and J by 7 bases, with 18 bases between the two germline ends. CDR3 length: 15 amino acids. In DNA, the CDR3 is TGTGCCAGCAGCCCCCAGGCATTGGATGGGAATGAGCAGTTCTTC. It translates to CASSPQALDGNEQFF.

The chain is built from TRBV5-6 and TRBJ1-1, with 7 bases identical to TRBD1. Germline CDR1 is SGHDT and CDR2 is YYEEEE. V was pared by 4 bases and J by 2 bases, with 11 bases of the junction left unmatched. The CDR3 is 16 amino acids. CDR3 amino acids: CASSATGLTLNTEAFF. The DNA of the CDR3 is TGTGCCAGCAGCGCGACAGGGTTGACTCTAAACACTGAAGCTTTCTTT.

The chain is built from TRBV6-5 and TRBJ2-5, with TRBD1 identical over 9 bases. V gave up 5 bases and J gave up 1 base; unmatched junction bases: 2. CDR1 is MNHEY and CDR2 is SVGAGI in the germline V gene. This CDR3 contains 14 residues. The CDR3 protein is CASSDRGAQETQYF. As DNA, the CDR3 is TGTGCCAGCAGTGACAGGGGGGCCCAAGAGACCCAGTACTTC.

Only one count was recorded for this clone. This sequence joins TRBV11-3 and TRBJ1-1; D is possibly TRBD1 (5 bases). The CDR3 contains 13 residues. The V gene lost 8 bases and the J gene lost 2 bases, with 12 bases spanning the gap. The germline V gene has CDR1 SGHNT and CDR2 YENEEA. The DNA for the CDR3 is TGTGCCAGCGCACAGGATGCCAACACTGAAGCTTTCTTT. This encodes CASAQDANTEAFF.

This rearrangement joins TRBV15 to TRBJ2-5; 8 bases are shared with TRBD1. J gave up 4 bases and V 6 bases, and 10 bases lay outside the gene matches. Germline V gives CDR1 LNHNV, CDR2 YYDKDF (reference sequence). The CDR3 loop spans 15 amino acids. The CDR3 sequence is CATRYGQGMGETQYF. The CDR3 region has the DNA TGTGCCACCAGGTACGGACAGGGAATGGGAGAGACCCAGTACTTC.

This sequence joins TRBV28 and TRBJ1-2, with D maybe TRBD1 (6 bases). V dropped 6 bases and J dropped 2 bases, with 19 bases sitting between them. The length of the CDR3 is 16 residues. Germline CDR1 reads MDHEN; CDR2 reads SYDVKM. The CDR3 DNA reads as TGTGCCAGCAGCGTTATACTACCGACAGGAAACTATGGCTACACCTTC. This gives the protein CASSVILPTGNYGYTF.

The V gene is TRBV4-2, the J gene TRBJ2-5; D gene uncertain. There are 15 residues in the CDR3. Germline loops: CDR1 LGHNA, CDR2 YNFKEQ. Trimming shortened V by 1 base and J by 1 base, and 10 bases separated the two germline ends. CDR3 nucleotides: TGTGCCAGCAGCCAAGGTGGTTACTGCCAAGAGACCCAGTACTTC. Amino acid sequence: CASSQGGYCQETQYF.

V usage is TRBV27 and J usage is TRBJ2-5; D remains ambiguous. CDR1 and CDR2 (germline): MNHEY, SMNVEV (reference sequence). This CDR3 has 14 amino acids. Deletions cut 6 bases from V and 4 bases from J, with 15 bases between. This CDR3 is CASRIVRRSETQYF. CDR3 sequence (DNA): TGTGCCAGCAGAATAGTTAGGCGGTCAGAGACCCAGTACTTC.

The J gene is TRBJ2-7, the V gene TRBV13, with 8 bases aligning to TRBD1. Per the germline V gene, CDR1 is PRHDT and CDR2 is FYEKMQ (reference sequence). The junction had 6 bases not matched to a gene; V was cut back by 8 bases and J by 6 bases. This CDR3 comprises 12 residues. Here the CDR3 reads CASLGQGGEQYF. The CDR3 DNA sequence: TGTGCCAGCCTCGGACAGGGCGGCGAGCAGTACTTC.

This chain connects TRBV5-6 to TRBJ1-2, with TRBD1 identical over 7 bases. Germline V CDR1 and CDR2: SGHDT, YYEEEE. The J segment lost 4 bases and the V segment lost 4 bases, leaving 10 bases of the junction unmatched. CDR3 length: 15 amino acids. CDR3 amino acids: CASSAPGQLSYGYTF. The CDR3 nucleotides are TGTGCCAGCAGCGCCCCGGGACAGCTTAGCTATGGCTACACCTTC. Full variable domain (rest looked up from reference TRBV5-6 and TRBJ1-2): DAGVTQSPTHLIKTRGQQVTLRCSPKSGHDTVSWYQQALGQGPQFIFQYYEEEERQRGNFPDRFSGHQFPNYSSELNVNALLLGDSALYLCASSAPGQLSYGYTFGSGTRLTVV.

The rearrangement links TRBV10-3 to TRBJ1-1, with D possibly matching TRBD1 (5 bases). The CDR3 loop spans 13 amino acids. Trimming pared 7 bases from V and 3 bases from J, leaving 12 bases between. CDR1 and CDR2 from the germline V gene are ENHRY and SYGVKD. The CDR3 region is CAIKAVGDTEAFF. The DNA for the CDR3 is TGTGCCATCAAAGCAGTAGGGGACACTGAAGCTTTCTTT.

This clone turned up a few times. The genes are TRBV2 and TRBJ1-5; D unresolved. V gave up 0 bases and J gave up 7 bases, with 7 bases separating them. The germline V gene has CDR1 SNHLY and CDR2 FYNNEI. The CDR3 is 13 residues long. Here the CDR3 reads CASSEARQQPQHF. As DNA, the CDR3 is TGTGCCAGCAGTGAAGCGCGGCAGCAGCCCCAGCATTTT.

Only a few counts were recorded for this clone. J is TRBJ1-1 and V is TRBV5-4; TRBD1 matches 9 bases. V gave up 0 bases and J gave up 7 bases; unmatched junction bases: 4. This CDR3 comprises 14 residues. Germline V CDR1 and CDR2: SGHNT, YYREEE (reference sequence). CDR3 residues: CASSLAGTGNEAFF. The CDR3 DNA reads as TGTGCCAGCAGCTTGGCTGGGACAGGGAATGAAGCTTTCTTT.

The chain uses TRBV4-3 and TRBJ2-5; TRBD2 matches 10 bases. The length of the CDR3 is 16 residues. Germline V lookup: CDR1 LGHNA, CDR2 YSLEER. Trimming at V came to 0 bases and at J to 5 bases, leaving 6 bases not matched to a gene. The CDR3 is CASSQDLAGGGETQYF. CDR3 in DNA: TGCGCCAGCAGCCAAGATTTAGCGGGAGGAGGCGAGACCCAGTACTTC.

The CDR3 is CASSPPSGAFSYEQYF. The CDR3 nucleotides read TGTGCCAGCTCACCACCGTCAGGGGCTTTTTCCTACGAGCAGTACTTC. V usage is TRBV18 and J usage is TRBJ2-7, with D possibly TRBD1 on 6 matching bases. Germline V gene sequence: CDR1 KGHSH, CDR2 LQKENI. The V gene lost 0 bases and the J gene lost 1 base, with 13 bases spanning the gap. This CDR3 has 16 amino acids.

The chain combines TRBV11-2 with TRBJ1-2; 8 bases fit TRBD1. Germline assignment: CDR1 SGHAT and CDR2 FQNNGV. V lost 7 bases and J lost 4; bases outside the gene matches: 8. The CDR3 loop spans 14 amino acids. This CDR3 is CASTPDRGIYGYTF. The CDR3 DNA sequence: TGTGCCAGCACCCCAGACAGGGGTATCTATGGCTACACCTTC.

The chain recombines TRBV19 with TRBJ1-2; no reliable D call. Trimming cost V 3 bases and J 6 bases, with 23 bases left between them. The CDR3 consists of 17 residues. In germline, CDR1 is LNHDA, CDR2 SQIVND (reference sequence). CDR3 region: CASSIGKGGVKLDGYTF. In DNA form, the CDR3 reads TGTGCCAGTAGTATTGGCAAGGGTGGAGTTAAACTAGATGGCTACACCTTC.

The chain links TRBV7-9 to TRBJ2-7, with D possibly TRBD2 on 6 matching bases. The CDR3 sequence is 14 residues long. The germline V and J ends were trimmed by 5 bases and 5 bases, with 16 bases remaining between them. Germline loops: CDR1 SEHNR, CDR2 FQNEAQ (reference sequence). The CDR3 nucleotides are TGTGCCAGCAGCCAATCGGGACTGGGCCACGAGCAGTACTTC. This translates into CASSQSGLGHEQYF.

The CDR3 spells CASSLIGTDDYEQYF. CDR3 sequence (DNA): TGTGCCAGCAGCTTAATCGGGACAGACGATTACGAGCAGTACTTC. This chain joins TRBV7-3 and TRBJ2-7, with TRBD1 matching 7 bases. CDR1 is SGHTA and CDR2 is FQGTGA in the germline V gene. The CDR3 spans 15 residues. Unmatched junction bases numbered 7, after V lost 1 base and J lost 4 bases. Drawing the rest from reference TRBV7-3 and TRBJ2-7, the complete variable domain is GAGVSQTPSNKVTEKGKYVELRCDPISGHTALYWYRQSLGQGPEFLIYFQGTGAADDSGLPNDRFFAVRPEGSVSTLKIQRTERGDSAVYLCASSLIGTDDYEQYFGPGTRLTVT.

About this clone: The germline gene is not matched at one end of the junction; a read error may be the cause. The chain is built from TRBV5-4 and TRBJ2-7; a possible D gene is TRBD1 (5 bases). Germline V gene data show CDR1 as SGHNT and CDR2 as YYREEE (reference sequence). The CDR3 consists of 14 residues. CDR3 in DNA: TGTGCCGGCAGCTTGGATCAGGGTGACCACGAGCAGTACTTC. This encodes CAGSLDQGDHEQYF.

The chain combines TRBV6-5 with TRBJ2-5; possible D gene TRBD1, 6 bases. Matching the DNA end better, TRBJ2-7 makes the J call doubtful. The CDR3 consists of 13 residues. Germline assignment: CDR1 MNHEY and CDR2 SVGAGI. The CDR3 coding sequence is TGTGCCAGCAGTTACGACAGGTCCTACGAGCAGTACTTC. Its translation: CASSYDRSYEQYF.

This sequence joins TRBV5-8 and TRBJ1-1; D is uncertain. V shed 4 bases and J shed 0 bases, with 7 bases lying between them. CDR3 length equals 13 residues. The germline CDR1 and CDR2 sequences are SGHTS and YDEGEE. The CDR3 protein is CASSLVMNTEAFF. CDR3 in DNA: TGTGCCAGCAGCCTGGTTATGAACACTGAAGCTTTCTTT.

The chain recombines TRBV15 with TRBJ1-3; D is uncertain. From germline, CDR1 is LNHNV and CDR2 YYDKDF (reference sequence). This CDR3 is built from 18 residues. V was pared by 6 bases and J by 0 bases, with 21 bases between. CDR3 sequence reads: CATRGPLGAGSSGNTIYF. The DNA for the CDR3 is TGTGCCACCAGGGGCCCACTCGGCGCCGGCTCCTCTGGAAACACCATATATTTT.

The V and J genes are TRBV7-9 and TRBJ1-2; 9 bases line up with TRBD1. V was pared by 3 bases and J by 6 bases, with 8 bases of the junction left unmatched. Germline CDR1 is SEHNR and CDR2 is FQNEAQ (reference sequence). The CDR3 spans 15 residues. CDR3 sequence (DNA): TGTGCCAGCAGCTTCACAGGGGGCGCTGAGGATGGCTACACCTTC. This encodes CASSFTGGAEDGYTF.

This clone has more than one count but fewer than ten. This may be a read error: a much more frequent sequence differs by one nucleotide. The same CDR3 arises from other DNA sequences in this sample as well. The rearrangement links TRBV15 to TRBJ2-3; 9 bases agree with TRBD2. Trimming took 0 bases from V and 2 from J; bases not matched to a gene: 9. Germline CDR1 LNHNV, CDR2 YYDKDF (reference sequence). The CDR3 length is 18 residues. The CDR3 nucleotides are TGTGCCACCAGCAGAGATACGTTAGCGGGAGCGCCCACAGATACGCAGTATTTT. Its protein product is CATSRDTLAGAPTDTQYF.